The clone carrying this T cell receptor (beta chain) has ten or more counts. Its antigen is unidentified. The CDR3 sequence is 13 residues long. V dropped 3 bases and J dropped 3; count of bases not matched to a gene: 1. Per the germline V gene, CDR1 is KGHSH and CDR2 is LQKENI. This sample is drawn from a study of identical twins. The study's findings and limits: Cross-sectional statistics underpinned the conclusions; the same donors were not followed. Excess sharing by twins proved weaker in beta out-of-frame sequences. Modelling underestimated the level of out-of-frame TCR alpha sharing observed in monozygotic twins.

From the 5' RACE reads, TCRdb called clonotypes with MiXCR, one entry per CDR3 protein. Here the sample spans 350,000 to 500,000 distinct CDR3 sequences, approximately 17% being singletons. Sequenced input: naive T cells sorted from blood. The receptor was isolated from a man between 50 and 59 years old in good health. The chain combines TRBV18 with TRBJ1-2; 7 bases fit TRBD1. CDR3 sequence reads: CASSPGQYYGYTF. CDR3 DNA: TGTGCCAGCTCACCGGGACAGTACTATGGCTACACCTTC.